This T cell receptor beta chain was sequenced in a study of T-cell memory formation after mild COVID-19. Findings and limits, study-wide: Pre-infection memory contained some responding clones, which suggested that cross-reactive memory had joined.

Each CDR3 protein is one row after TCRdb ran MiXCR on the 5' RACE reads. The data show 30,000 to 35,000 distinct CDR3 sequences, with roughly 20% seen just once and over 1.5% held by the top ten. This clonotype was found many times. Its antigen remains unknown. CDR3 size: 14 residues. V was clipped by 1 base and J by 4 bases, with 10 bases between them. Germline loops: CDR1 LNHDA, CDR2 SQIVND (reference sequence). The sample taken for sequencing was PBMCs or a T cell subset sorted from them (not recorded which). This clonotype originated in an adult who had mild COVID-19 (a few samples of this study predate the infection). Cell type and time point are not known. This chain uses TRBV19 with TRBJ2-5, with D perhaps TRBD1 (5 bases). Here the CDR3 reads CASSIGGRGETQYF. The CDR3 DNA reads as TGTGCCAGTAGTATAGGGGGAAGGGGAGAGACCCAGTACTTC.